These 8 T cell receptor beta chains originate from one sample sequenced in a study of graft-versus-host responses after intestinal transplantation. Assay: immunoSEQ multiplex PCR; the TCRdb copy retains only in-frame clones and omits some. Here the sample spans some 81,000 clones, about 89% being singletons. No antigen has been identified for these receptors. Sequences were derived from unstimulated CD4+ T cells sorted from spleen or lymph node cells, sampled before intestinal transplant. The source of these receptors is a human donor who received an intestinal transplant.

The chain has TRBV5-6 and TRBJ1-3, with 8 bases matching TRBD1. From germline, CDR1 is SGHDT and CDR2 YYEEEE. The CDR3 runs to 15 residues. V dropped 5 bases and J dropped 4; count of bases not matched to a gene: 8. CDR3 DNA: TGTGCCAGCAGTTCCCAGGGGGCGTACGGAAACACCATATATTTT. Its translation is CASSSQGAYGNTIYF.

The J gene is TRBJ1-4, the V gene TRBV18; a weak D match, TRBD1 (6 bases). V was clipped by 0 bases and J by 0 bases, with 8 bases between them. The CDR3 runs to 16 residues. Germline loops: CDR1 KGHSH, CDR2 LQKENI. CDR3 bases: TGTGCCAGCTCACCACCGGGACATACAACTAATGAAAAACTGTTTTTT. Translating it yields CASSPPGHTTNEKLFF.

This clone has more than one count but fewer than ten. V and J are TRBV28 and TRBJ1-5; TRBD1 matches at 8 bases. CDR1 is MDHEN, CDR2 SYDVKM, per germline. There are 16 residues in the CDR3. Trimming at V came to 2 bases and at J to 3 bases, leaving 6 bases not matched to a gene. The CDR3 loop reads CASSLVGGQANQPQHF. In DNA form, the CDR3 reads TGTGCCAGCAGTTTAGTCGGGGGACAGGCCAATCAGCCCCAGCATTTT.

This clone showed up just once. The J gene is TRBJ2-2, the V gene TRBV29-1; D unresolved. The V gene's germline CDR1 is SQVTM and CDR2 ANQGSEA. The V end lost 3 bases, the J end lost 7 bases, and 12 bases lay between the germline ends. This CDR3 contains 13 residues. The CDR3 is CSVDRLGSGELFF. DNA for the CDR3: TGCAGCGTTGATCGGCTAGGCAGCGGGGAGCTGTTTTTT.

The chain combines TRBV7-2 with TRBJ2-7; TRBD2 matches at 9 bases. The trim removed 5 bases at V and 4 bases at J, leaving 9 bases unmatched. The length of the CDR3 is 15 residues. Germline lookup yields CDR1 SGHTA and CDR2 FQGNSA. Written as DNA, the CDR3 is TGTGCCAGCAGCCCGGCGGCGGGAGGGCGTTACGAGCAGTACTTC. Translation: CASSPAAGGRYEQYF.

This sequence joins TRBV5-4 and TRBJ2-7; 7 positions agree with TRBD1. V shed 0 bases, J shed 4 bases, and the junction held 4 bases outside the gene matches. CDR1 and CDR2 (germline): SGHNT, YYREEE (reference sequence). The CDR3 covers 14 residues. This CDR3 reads CASSLGQGRYEQYF. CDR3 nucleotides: TGTGCCAGCAGCTTGGGACAGGGTCGGTACGAGCAGTACTTC.

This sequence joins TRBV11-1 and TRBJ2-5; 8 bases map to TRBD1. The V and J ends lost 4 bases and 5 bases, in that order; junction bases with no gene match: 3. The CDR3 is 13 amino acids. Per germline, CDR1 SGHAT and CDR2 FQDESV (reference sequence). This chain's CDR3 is CASSYYRGETQYF. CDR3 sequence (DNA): TGTGCCAGCAGCTATTACAGGGGGGAGACCCAGTACTTC.

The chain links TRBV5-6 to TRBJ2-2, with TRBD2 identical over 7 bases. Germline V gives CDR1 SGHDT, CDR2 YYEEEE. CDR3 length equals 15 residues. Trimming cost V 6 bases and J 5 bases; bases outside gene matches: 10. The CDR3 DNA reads TGTGCCAGCACCCGGGGCGGGGGAAAAACCGGGGAGCTGTTTTTT. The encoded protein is CASTRGGGKTGELFF.